Listed here is a single T cell receptor (beta chain). The ends were cut back, 2 bases at V and 4 bases at J, with 9 bases in the middle. The CDR3 sequence is 14 residues long. CDR1 is MNHNY, CDR2 SVGAGI, per germline (reference sequence). Libraries were prepared by immunoSEQ multiplex PCR; TCRdb keeps only in-frame clonotypes and omits some of them. This sample yields about 280,000 clones, of which 75% to 90% are seen a single time; roughly 2.1% belongs to the top ten. The sample is drawn from a study of blood T cell repertoires in COVID-19. The chain links TRBV6-6 to TRBJ1-5; D is perhaps TRBD1 (5 bases). This receptor was identified in a young woman who had recovered from COVID-19. Sequencing was done on a sample of peripheral blood. The CDR3 spells CASSYVGGNQPQHF. In DNA form, the CDR3 reads TGTGCCAGCAGTTACGTCGGGGGGAATCAGCCCCAGCATTTT.